Following are 29 T cell receptor beta chains from one sample sequenced in a study of PD-L1 blockade in urothelial cancer. Sequencing used immunoSEQ multiplex PCR; TCRdb keeps in-frame clones, though not all of them. The top ten hold under 3.5% of the sample, which has tens of thousands of clones, about 86% seen once. The material sequenced was PBMCs, taken around atezolizumab (anti-PD-L1) treatment. The receptor set was obtained from a man over 45 with urothelial cancer.

The sample holds a few counts of this clone. The CDR3 loop is CAIGGGDVRYEQYF. DNA for the CDR3: TGTGCCATCGGCGGGGGGGACGTTCGGTACGAGCAGTACTTC. V usage is TRBV10-3 and J usage is TRBJ2-7; 9 bases fit TRBD2. Per germline, CDR1 ENHRY and CDR2 SYGVKD. The CDR3 consists of 14 residues. V dropped 8 bases and J dropped 4; count of bases not matched to a gene: 9.

The gene calls are TRBV30 and TRBJ2-1; TRBD1 agrees at 8 bases. Trimming cost V 4 bases and J 7 bases; bases outside gene matches: 12. This CDR3 has 15 amino acids. Germline loops: CDR1 GTSNPN, CDR2 SVGIG (reference sequence). This chain's CDR3 is CAWNSRQGRLNEQFF. The CDR3 nucleotides read TGTGCCTGGAACAGTCGACAGGGGCGGTTAAATGAGCAGTTCTTC.

The rearrangement uses TRBV5-4 and TRBJ2-7; 8 bases are a match to TRBD2. Losses at the gene ends were 2 bases for V and 1 base for J; bases not matched to a gene: 11. CDR1 is SGHNT, CDR2 YYREEE, per germline (reference sequence). This CDR3 contains 17 residues. CDR3 sequence (DNA): TGTGCCAGCAGCTTTAGGGTGGGACTAGGAGGATCCTACGAGCAGTACTTC. This gives the protein CASSFRVGLGGSYEQYF. The full variable domain, rest sourced from reference TRBV5-4 and TRBJ2-7, is ETGVTQSPTHLIKTRGQQVTLRCSSQSGHNTVSWYQQALGQGPQFIFQYYREEENGRGNFPPRFSGLQFPNYSSELNVNALELDDSALYLCASSFRVGLGGSYEQYFGPGTRLTVT.

This chain links TRBV5-8 with TRBJ2-7; tentative D call: TRBD2 (6 bases). The CDR3 has 16 residues. V was pared by 0 bases and J by 1 base, with 14 bases between. The V gene's germline CDR1 is SGHTS and CDR2 YDEGEE. The CDR3 is CASSLALWEVSYEQYF. CDR3 DNA sequence: TGTGCCAGCAGCTTGGCTTTGTGGGAGGTGTCCTACGAGCAGTACTTC. Full variable domain (missing parts from reference TRBV5-8 and TRBJ2-7): EAGVTQSPTHLIKTRGQQATLRCSPISGHTSVYWYQQALGLGLQFLLWYDEGEERNRGNFPPRFSGRQFPNYSSELNVNALELEDSALYLCASSLALWEVSYEQYFGPGTRLTVT.

The chain employs TRBV11-2 and TRBJ2-3, with 7 nucleotides matching TRBD2. CDR3 size: 16 residues. V shed 5 bases and J 1 base; nucleotides not matched to a gene: 9. From germline, CDR1 is SGHAT and CDR2 FQNNGV. The CDR3 region has the DNA TGTGCCAGCAGCCACTGGGGGAGCGGGGGCACAGATACGCAGTATTTT. As protein: CASSHWGSGGTDTQYF. The full variable domain, completed using reference TRBV11-2 and TRBJ2-3, is EAGVAQSPRYKIIEKRQSVAFWCNPISGHATLYWYQQILGQGPKLLIQFQNNGVVDDSQLPKDRFSAERLKGVDSTLKIQPAKLEDSAVYLCASSHWGSGGTDTQYFGPGTRLTVL.

This chain uses TRBV19 with TRBJ2-5, with a weak D call TRBD1 (6 bases). The germline gives CDR1 LNHDA, CDR2 SQIVND (reference sequence). The length of the CDR3 is 16 residues. V lost 1 base to trimming and J lost 2 bases, with 14 bases between them. The CDR3 reads CASSIVIGQFQETQYF. The CDR3 DNA follows: TGTGCCAGTAGTATAGTAATCGGACAGTTTCAAGAGACCCAGTACTTC.

This chain links TRBV7-3 with TRBJ2-2, with a weak D call TRBD2 (6 bases). The V gene's germline CDR1 is SGHTA and CDR2 FQGTGA. Trimming cost V 6 bases and J 5 bases, with 16 bases left between them. This CDR3 region has 15 residues. The DNA for the CDR3 is TGTGCCAGCAGTGCAGACGGGGGTTGGACCGGGGAGCTGTTTTTT. It yields the protein CASSADGGWTGELFF.

The chain links TRBV12-5 to TRBJ2-3; 14 bases align to TRBD2. The J segment lost 6 bases and the V segment lost 7 bases, leaving 9 bases of the junction unmatched. The CDR3 runs 16 residues. Germline V gene data show CDR1 as LGHNT and CDR2 as FRNRAP. CDR3 loop: CASAQGLAGAGDTQYF. DNA of the CDR3: TGTGCTAGTGCCCAGGGACTAGCGGGAGCAGGGGATACGCAGTATTTT.

The chain is built from TRBV27 and TRBJ1-1; D is possibly TRBD1 (5 bases). Germline loops: CDR1 MNHEY, CDR2 SMNVEV (reference sequence). This CDR3 has 15 amino acids. Trimming took 6 bases from V and 1 from J, leaving 15 bases between them. The CDR3 nucleotides read TGTGCCAGCAGACCAGGGTCCCTCACGAACACTGAAGCTTTCTTT. Residues: CASRPGSLTNTEAFF.

The chain is built from TRBV6-1 and TRBJ2-5; D might be TRBD2 (7 bases). Between the trimmed V and J ends, which lost 7 bases and 2 bases, there was a span of 17 bases. CDR3 length: 15 residues. The germline CDR1 and CDR2 sequences are MNHNS and SASEGT. Written as DNA, the CDR3 is TGTGCCAGCACTCCCGGAGGGGGGGTTCAAGAGACCCAGTACTTC. This translates into CASTPGGGVQETQYF.

V and J are TRBV7-3 and TRBJ2-7; no definite D call. The germline V and J ends were trimmed by 5 bases and 0 bases, with 11 bases remaining between them. The CDR3 runs 14 residues. Looked up from germline, CDR1 is SGHTA and CDR2 is FQGTGA. Here the CDR3 reads CASSRNPGSYEQYF. The CDR3 bases are TGTGCCAGCAGCAGAAACCCGGGCTCCTACGAGCAGTACTTC.

The chain has TRBV7-9 and TRBJ1-1; TRBD1 matches 7 bases. V lost 5 bases to trimming and J lost 8 bases; unmatched junction nucleotides: 11. Germline lookup yields CDR1 SEHNR and CDR2 FQNEAQ (reference sequence). CDR3 length: 14 amino acids. The CDR3 nucleotides are TGTGCCAGCAGCAGCAGACAGGGAAGTGGCGAAGCTTTCTTT. Amino acids: CASSSRQGSGEAFF. Variable domain in full (rest from reference TRBV7-9 and TRBJ1-1): DTGVSQNPRHKITKRGQNVTFRCDPISEHNRLYWYRQTLGQGPEFLTYFQNEAQLEKSRLLSDRFSAERPKGSFSTLEIQRTEQGDSAMYLCASSSRQGSGEAFFGQGTRLTVV.

V is TRBV5-1 and J is TRBJ2-2, with 7 bases identical to TRBD1. With 4 bases clipped from V and 3 bases from J, the junction kept 9 bases outside the gene matches. Looked up from germline, CDR1 is SGHRS and CDR2 is YFSETQ. CDR3 length: 16 residues. CDR3 sequence (DNA): TGCGCCAGCAGCAAGACAGGGCCGACCTACACCGGGGAGCTGTTTTTT. Protein product: CASSKTGPTYTGELFF. Looking up the rest from reference TRBV5-1 and TRBJ2-2 gives the full variable domain: KAGVTQTPRYLIKTRGQQVTLSCSPISGHRSVSWYQQTPGQGLQFLFEYFSETQRNKGNFPGRFSGRQFSNSRSEMNVSTLELGDSALYLCASSKTGPTYTGELFFGEGSRLTVL.

J is TRBJ2-1 and V is TRBV5-1, with D perhaps matching TRBD2 (6 bases). The germline CDR1 and CDR2 sequences are SGHRS and YFSETQ. This CDR3 has 15 amino acids. V lost 3 bases and J lost 7, with 17 bases in between. CDR3 protein: CASSSKSLAGNEQFF. For the CDR3, the DNA is TGCGCCAGCAGCTCGAAGTCACTAGCTGGAAATGAGCAGTTCTTC.

The rearrangement uses TRBV28 and TRBJ1-2; D is perhaps TRBD1 (5 bases). CDR1 and CDR2 (germline): MDHEN, SYDVKM. This CDR3 contains 15 residues. Trimming took off 2 bases at V and 1 base at J, with 11 bases between the two ends. In DNA form, the CDR3 reads TGTGCCAGCAGTTTAGGGGGGGGTGTTAACTATGGCTACACCTTC. This sequence encodes CASSLGGGVNYGYTF.

This rearrangement joins TRBV9 to TRBJ2-3, with TRBD2 matching over 11 bases. Looked up from germline, CDR1 is SGDLS and CDR2 is YYNGEE. V shed 0 bases, J shed 1 base, and the junction held 7 bases outside the gene matches. The CDR3 totals 18 residues. The DNA of the CDR3 is TGTGCCAGCAGCGTAGAAAGAGGGACTAGCGGAGGCACAGATACGCAGTATTTT. Translation gives CASSVERGTSGGTDTQYF.

This clone was recorded a few times. The V gene is TRBV4-2, the J gene TRBJ2-5; 8 bases map to TRBD2. Per the germline V gene, CDR1 is LGHNA and CDR2 is YNFKEQ. This CDR3 has 18 residues. Trimming at V came to 1 base and at J to 2 bases, leaving 12 bases not matched to a gene. The CDR3 loop reads CASSQVGGRAGGQETQYF. The CDR3 nucleotides read TGTGCCAGCAGCCAAGTTGGAGGGAGGGCGGGAGGTCAAGAGACCCAGTACTTC.

The chain has TRBV9 and TRBJ2-7, with 13 bases that match TRBD2. V shed 2 bases, J shed 6 bases, and the junction held 8 bases outside the gene matches. This CDR3 has 16 residues. The germline gives CDR1 SGDLS, CDR2 YYNGEE. As DNA, the CDR3 is TGTGCCAGCAGCGTGTCCGGGACTAGCGGGAACGGCGAGCAGTACTTC. It yields the protein CASSVSGTSGNGEQYF.

The chain uses TRBV5-1 and TRBJ2-1, with TRBD2 matching 7 bases. CDR1 SGHRS and CDR2 YFSETQ come from the germline V gene. The CDR3 extends over 16 amino acids. V shed 2 bases and J 8 bases; nucleotides not matched to a gene: 13. CDR3 DNA sequence: TGCGCCAGCAGCTTCTTGGTGGGAGGGAACGCGGATGAGCAGTTCTTC. Translated: CASSFLVGGNADEQFF.

This chain connects TRBV11-2 to TRBJ2-6; D is unresolved. Germline V gene sequence: CDR1 SGHAT, CDR2 FQNNGV. The ends were cut back, 1 base at V and 0 bases at J, with 10 bases in the middle. CDR3 length equals 17 residues. In DNA form, the CDR3 reads TGTGCCAGCAGCTTAGTGAGCAGCGTCTCTGGGGCCAACGTCCTGACTTTC. Translated, it gives CASSLVSSVSGANVLTF.

This rearrangement joins TRBV2 to TRBJ1-6; 7 bases line up with TRBD1. Per the germline V gene, CDR1 is SNHLY and CDR2 is FYNNEI. The length of the CDR3 is 12 residues. J gave up 8 bases and V 6 bases, and 1 base lay outside the gene matches. CDR3 in amino acids: CASRGQYSPLHF. CDR3 sequence (DNA): TGTGCCAGCAGGGGACAGTATTCACCCCTCCACTTT.

The V and J genes are TRBV18 and TRBJ1-2; D is ambiguous. The V end lost 4 bases, the J end lost 3 bases, and 12 bases lay between the germline ends. Germline V CDR1 and CDR2: KGHSH, LQKENI. The length of the CDR3 is 14 residues. Here the CDR3 reads CASSRTREDYGYTF. The CDR3 DNA follows: TGTGCCAGCTCACGAACTCGAGAGGACTATGGCTACACCTTC.

This chain links TRBV28 with TRBJ1-3; 7 bases fit TRBD1. The CDR3 loop spans 15 amino acids. The germline V gene encodes CDR1 MDHEN and CDR2 SYDVKM. V was pared by 0 bases and J by 4 bases, with 3 bases of the junction left unmatched. CDR3 nucleotides: TGTGCCAGCAGTTTATGGACAGGGACCGGAAACACCATATATTTT. Protein product: CASSLWTGTGNTIYF.

The chain couples TRBV5-1 to TRBJ2-1; 12 bases fit TRBD2. V shed 5 bases, J shed 6 bases, and the junction held 6 bases outside the gene matches. This CDR3 has 15 amino acids. Germline V gene lookup returns CDR1 SGHRS and CDR2 YFSETQ. The CDR3 DNA follows: TGCGCCAGCAGGCTAGCGGGAGGGCCGGGCAATGAGCAGTTCTTC. Its protein product is CASRLAGGPGNEQFF.

The chain uses TRBV19 and TRBJ1-3; D is undetermined. The germline gives CDR1 LNHDA, CDR2 SQIVND (reference sequence). The CDR3 loop spans 14 amino acids. With 3 bases removed from V and 2 bases from J, the gap between germline ends came to 8 bases. The chain's CDR3 is CASSISGTGNTIYF. CDR3 DNA sequence: TGTGCCAGTAGTATTTCGGGGACTGGAAACACCATATATTTT. The full variable domain, rest sourced from reference TRBV19 and TRBJ1-3, is DGGITQSPKYLFRKEGQNVTLSCEQNLNHDAMYWYRQDPGQGLRLIYYSQIVNDFQKGDIAEGYSVSREKKESFPLTVTSAQKNPTAFYLCASSISGTGNTIYFGEGSWLTVV.

Notes on this clone: At one end the junction does not follow the germline gene, possibly because of a read error. The chain is built from TRBV7-3 and TRBJ2-5, with D possibly matching TRBD1 (6 bases). The CDR3 length is 13 residues. The V gene's germline CDR1 is SGHTA and CDR2 FQGTGA. CDR3 sequence: CASSARDKRNIHF. In DNA, the CDR3 is TGTGCCAGCAGCGCCCGGGACAAGCGAAACATCCACTTC.

CDR3 nucleotides: TGTGCCAGCAGGACTAGCCTCAATGAGCAGTTCTTC. The encoded protein is CASRTSLNEQFF. J is TRBJ2-1 and V is TRBV6-1, with 7 bases matching TRBD2. J gave up 6 bases and V 6 bases, and 2 bases lay outside the gene matches. Germline V gene lookup returns CDR1 MNHNS and CDR2 SASEGT. This CDR3 spans 12 amino acids.

The chain links TRBV7-9 to TRBJ1-4; possibly TRBD1 for D (5 bases). CDR3 length: 15 amino acids. Germline V CDR1 and CDR2: SEHNR, FQNEAQ (reference sequence). The germline V and J ends were trimmed by 2 bases and 6 bases, with 13 bases remaining between them. The CDR3 sequence is CASSLIQGGDEKLFF. The CDR3 region has the DNA TGTGCCAGCAGCTTAATCCAGGGTGGGGATGAAAAACTGTTTTTT.

This clone was detected a few times. This sequence joins TRBV5-6 and TRBJ1-4, with D perhaps matching TRBD1 (5 bases). Trimming pared 6 bases from V and 0 bases from J, leaving 15 bases between. CDR1 is SGHDT, CDR2 YYEEEE, per germline. This CDR3 has 16 residues. CDR3 DNA sequence: TGTGCCAGCACCTCGTACCCGGGGGCAACTAATGAAAAACTGTTTTTT. Its protein is CASTSYPGATNEKLFF.